The rows below give T cell receptor beta chains drawn from one sample of a study of OX40 agonist ivuxolimab in advanced cancers. The assay was immunoSEQ multiplex PCR, and TCRdb's table has in-frame clones only and misses some. The table records 55,000 to 65,000 clones, around three quarters of them present only once. The starting material was CD4+ or CD8+ T cells sorted from blood, obtained in a trial of the OX40 agonist ivuxolimab. The receptors come from an adult with an advanced solid tumor such as melanoma, head and neck, liver or kidney cancer. CDR3s include the opening cysteine and the closing phenylalanine or tryptophan. D genes are given only for firm matches. Clone sizes are given selectively: once, few, many, or a class where the clone is expanded.

NA | TRBD2 | TRBJ2-7 | TRBV27 | CASSLTVASGSYEQYF | TGTGCCAGCAGTTTAACGGTGGCTAGCGGCTCCTACGAGCAGTACTTC
few | NA | TRBJ1-3 | TRBV2 | CASSDQVFGNTIYF | TGTGCCAGCAGTGACCAGGTTTTTGGAAACACCATATATTTT
NA | TRBD1 | TRBJ2-3 | TRBV7-2 | CASSLIGRQGVPDTQYF | TGTGCCAGCAGCTTAATAGGACGACAGGGGGTACCAGATACGCAGTATTTT
NA | NA | TRBJ1-5 | TRBV7-8 | CASSFQVTNQPQHF | TGTGCCAGCAGCTTCCAAGTAACCAATCAGCCCCAGCATTTT
once | TRBD2 | TRBJ2-2 | TRBV19 | CASSIALGLSSGELFF | TGTGCCAGTAGTATTGCCCTGGGACTATCCTCCGGGGAGCTGTTTTTT
NA | NA | TRBJ2-7 | TRBV18 | CASSPQRFSYEQYF | TGTGCCAGCTCACCGCAAAGGTTCTCCTACGAGCAGTACTTC
NA | NA | TRBJ2-7 | TRBV1 | CTSSQEWTDRGYYYEQYF | TGCACCAGCAGCCAAGAGTGGACGGACAGGGGATATTACTACGAGCAGTACTTC
NA | NA | TRBJ2-5 | TRBV7-9 | CASSPQLTGTPRETQYF | TGTGCCAGCAGCCCTCAACTTACCGGGACCCCAAGAGAGACCCAGTACTTC
NA | NA | TRBJ1-5 | TRBV19 | CASTRRGQKSQPQHF | TGTGCCAGTACCCGGAGAGGCCAGAAGTCTCAGCCCCAGCATTTT
NA | NA | TRBJ2-3 | TRBV18 | CASSPQENTQYF | TGTGCCAGCTCACCGCAGGAAAATACGCAGTATTTT
NA | TRBD1 | TRBJ2-2 | TRBV5-1 | CASSFGTGGFTGELFF | TGCGCCAGCAGCTTCGGGACAGGTGGTTTCACCGGGGAGCTGTTTTTT
NA | TRBD1 | TRBJ2-7 | TRBV7-8 | CASSLEGTGLGEQYF | TGTGCCAGCAGCTTAGAAGGGACAGGGCTGGGGGAGCAGTACTTC
NA | NA | TRBJ2-1 | TRBV7-6 | CASSPYPLRNEQFF | TGTGCCAGCAGCCCATACCCCCTTCGGAATGAGCAGTTCTTC
NA | TRBD1 | TRBJ1-3 | TRBV27 | CASSWDSNSGNTIYF | TGTGCCAGCAGTTGGGACAGCAACTCTGGAAACACCATATATTTT
NA | NA | TRBJ1-2 | TRBV6-5 | CASSYSQGQGNYGYTF | TGTGCCAGCAGTTACTCACAGGGTCAGGGTAACTATGGCTACACCTTC
NA | TRBD1 | TRBJ1-3 | TRBV11-2 | CASSLRDRSLSGNTIYF | TGTGCCAGCAGCTTAAGGGACAGAAGCCTCTCTGGAAACACCATATATTTT
NA | NA | TRBJ2-4 | TRBV6-5 | CASSLPGLLAKNIQYF | TGTGCCAGCAGTTTGCCGGGCCTACTAGCCAAAAACATTCAGTACTTC
NA | NA | TRBJ2-1 | TRBV7-9 | CASSALRGTAYNEQFF | TGTGCCAGCAGCGCCCTCCGCGGGACGGCCTACAATGAGCAGTTCTTC
many | TRBD1 | TRBJ1-2 | TRBV5-6 | CASSSDRVGYGYTF | TGTGCCAGCAGCTCTGACAGGGTGGGCTATGGCTACACCTTC
NA | NA | TRBJ1-5 | TRBV19 | CASTQDFSNQPQHF | TGTGCCAGTACCCAGGATTTTAGCAATCAGCCCCAGCATTTT
NA | TRBD1 | TRBJ1-2 | TRBV7-9 | CASSPQGAGNYGYTF | TGTGCCAGCAGCCCACAGGGGGCGGGGAACTATGGCTACACCTTC
few | TRBD1 | TRBJ1-5 | TRBV30 | CAWSVTRTGGGGQPQHF | TGTGCCTGGAGTGTAACCCGGACAGGGGGAGGTGGTCAGCCCCAGCATTTT
few | NA | TRBJ1-2 | TRBV6-5 | CASNQDGSYTF | TGTGCCAGCAACCAGGACGGTAGCTACACCTTC
NA | NA | TRBJ2-7 | TRBV10-1 | CASSGQAGLYEQYF | TGCGCCAGCAGTGGACAGGCGGGCCTCTACGAGCAGTACTTC
NA | NA | TRBJ1-1 | TRBV2 | CASNPHQDAEAFF | TGTGCCAGCAACCCCCATCAAGACGCTGAAGCTTTCTTT
NA | NA | TRBJ2-6 | TRBV25-1 | CASSGIGFSGANVLTF | TGTGCCAGCAGTGGCATCGGGTTCTCTGGGGCCAACGTCCTGACTTTC
NA | NA | TRBJ1-2 | TRBV6-5 | CASRTPTPYGYTF | TGTGCCAGCAGAACCCCAACCCCCTATGGCTACACCTTC
NA | TRBD2 | TRBJ2-1 | TRBV28 | CASSSGTSGRASQFF | TGTGCCAGCAGTTCCGGGACTAGCGGGAGGGCCTCGCAGTTCTTC
once | NA | TRBJ1-2 | TRBV6-5 | CASSYLGDGYTF | TGTGCCAGCAGTTACCTCGGGGATGGCTACACCTTC
NA | NA | TRBJ2-3 | TRBV29-1 | CSVRRDAGLTDTQYF | TGCAGCGTTCGGAGGGACGCTGGCCTCACAGATACGCAGTATTTT
NA | NA | TRBJ2-1 | TRBV9 | CASSVGQLTYNEQFF | TGTGCCAGCAGCGTAGGGCAGCTAACCTACAATGAGCAGTTCTTC
NA | NA | TRBJ1-6 | TRBV5-1 | CASSERGRRSPLHF | TGCGCCAGCAGCGAGAGGGGAAGGAGATCACCCCTCCACTTT